This TCR beta chain originates from a study of blood T cell repertoires in COVID-19. Looking at the study overall: From the United States, Italy and Spain came samples of acute and convalescent COVID-19. PBMCs, B-cell-depleted T cells, or T cells were the source of the cDNA or gDNA that made up the material.

The assay was immunoSEQ multiplex PCR, and TCRdb's table has in-frame clones only and misses some. Seen here are roughly 250,000 clones, 80% to 90% observed once, and the top ten hold around 8.9%. There are 12 residues in the CDR3. Trimming cost V 5 bases and J 8 bases, with 12 bases left between them. The genes are TRBV12-3 or TRBV12-4 and TRBJ1-2; no definite D call. The sample comprised peripheral blood. This receptor was obtained from a middle-aged man with active or convalescent COVID-19. The CDR3 reads CASSLTGEGYTF. The CDR3 DNA reads as TGTGCCAGCAGTCTCACCGGGGAGGGCTACACCTTC.